These T cell receptor beta chains were read from a single sample in a study of T cell responses to AZD1222 COVID-19 vaccine. The repertoire was sequenced with immunoSEQ multiplex PCR; TCRdb's copy has only in-frame clones and lacks some. The sample yields roughly 110,000 clones, around 81% seen once. The specimen was peripheral blood, collected on day 0 of AZD1222 vaccination. The receptors shown here come from an adult in good health. CDR3s include the opening cysteine and the closing phenylalanine or tryptophan.

>TRBV7-6|TRBJ2-7
CASSTRDEEQYF
>TRBV5-6|TRBJ2-5
CASSSGTAETQYF
>TRBV7-9|TRBJ1-5
CASSPGGVQPQHF
>TRBV18|TRBJ1-1
CASSQGQETEAFF
>TRBV7-3|TRBJ1-1
CASSLPRVTGKNTEAFF
>TRBV2|TRBJ2-4
CASSEERGGQYF
>TRBV19|TRBJ2-3
CASSVGLTDTQYF
>TRBV7-2|TRBJ2-7
CASSSLPSFGYEQYF
>TRBV2|TRBJ2-2
CASSPSGTGGTGELFF
>TRBV2|TRBJ2-1
CASRTGTRGAEQFF
>TRBV18|TRBJ1-3
CASSPDQGFSGNTIYF
>TRBV12-1|TRBJ2-1
CASSPTVGLAGLYNEQFF
>TRBV28|TRBJ1-4
CASSLVTGEEKLFF
>TRBV5-6|TRBJ2-1
CASSLDISSYNEQFF
>TRBV6-6|TRBJ2-3
CASSYSGGADTQYF
>TRBV19|TRBJ1-5
CASSTQGNQPQHF
>TRBV6-5|TRBJ2-7
CASSTDRGEQYF
>TRBV10-3|TRBJ1-5
CAISEGSWQERRGAAQHF
>TRBV28|TRBJ1-5
CAIRIQGFNQPQHF
>TRBV27|TRBJ2-5
CASSLSGHPGTQYF
>TRBV10-3|TRBJ2-4
CAISESGQQNIQYF
>TRBV3-1/TRBV3-2|TRBJ1-2
CASSQRYGYTF
>TRBV7-9|TRBJ1-6
CASSPPGQGNNSPLHF
>TRBV12-3/TRBV12-4|TRBJ2-1
CASSLNPGEQFF
>TRBV19|TRBJ1-5
CASSIAGQGAQPQHF
>TRBV3-1/TRBV3-2|TRBJ1-5
CASSRGLGARGQPQHF
>TRBV12-3/TRBV12-4|TRBJ1-2
CASSSQGNYGYTF
>TRBV27|TRBJ2-3
CASSLGTGRTDTQYF
>TRBV19|TRBJ1-4
CASKKGVLLNEKLFF
>TRBV6-4|TRBJ1-6
CASSDGDSPLHF
>TRBV30|TRBJ2-3
CAWRKADTDTQYF
>TRBV5-1|TRBJ1-1
CASTGRENTEAFF
>TRBV7-9|TRBJ2-1
CASSPPSGLSYNEQFF
>TRBV6-2/TRBV6-3|TRBJ1-1
CASSYGQGTEAFF
>TRBV19|TRBJ2-7
CASSTRRDYYEQYF
>TRBV7-3|TRBJ2-5
CASSLDLWAALAPQETQYF
>TRBV7-2|TRBJ2-7
CASSFSGLTYEQYF
>TRBV18|TRBJ1-5
CASSQGASNQPQHF
>TRBV7-8|TRBJ2-7
CASSHRDVLSYEQYF
>TRBV9|TRBJ2-7
CASSATRQGHYEQYF
>TRBV2|TRBJ2-2
CASSGSPGTGELFF
>TRBV6-2/TRBV6-3|TRBJ1-1
CASSAGPTNMNTEAFF
>TRBV5-1|TRBJ1-4
CASSPEFGQKLFF
>TRBV7-2|TRBJ1-5
CASSLGQGAHQPQHF
>TRBV7-8|TRBJ1-2
CASSFPLGTGGYGYTF